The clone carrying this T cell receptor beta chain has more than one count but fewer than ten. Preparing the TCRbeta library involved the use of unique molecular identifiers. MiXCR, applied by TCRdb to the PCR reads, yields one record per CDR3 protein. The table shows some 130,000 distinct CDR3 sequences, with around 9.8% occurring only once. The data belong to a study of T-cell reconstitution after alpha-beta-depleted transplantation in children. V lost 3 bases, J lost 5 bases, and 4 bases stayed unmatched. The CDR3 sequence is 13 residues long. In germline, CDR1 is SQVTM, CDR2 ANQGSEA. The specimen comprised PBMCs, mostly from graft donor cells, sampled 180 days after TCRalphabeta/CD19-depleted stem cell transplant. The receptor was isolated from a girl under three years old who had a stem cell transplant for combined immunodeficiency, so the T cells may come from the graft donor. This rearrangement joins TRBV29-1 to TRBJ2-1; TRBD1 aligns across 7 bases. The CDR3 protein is CSVETGHDNEQFF. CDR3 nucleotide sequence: TGCAGCGTTGAGACAGGGCACGACAATGAGCAGTTCTTC.